This T cell receptor (beta chain) was observed in a study of blood T cell repertoires in COVID-19. Study information: Whether acute or convalescent, the COVID-19 samples came from the United States, Italy and Spain. Sample material is recorded as cDNA or gDNA derived from T cells, B-cell-depleted T cells, or PBMCs.

In the original processing: Estimation of nucleated cell counts relied on the amplification of reference gene primers. TCRdb's copy holds only in-frame clones and misses some; the assay was immunoSEQ multiplex PCR. V and J calls plus clone size are reproduced from that table; the DNA served to infer D and trimming. The table records roughly 68,000 clones, approximately 90% of them present only once. V lost 3 bases and J lost 4, with 8 bases in between. Germline V gene lookup returns CDR1 LNHNV and CDR2 YYDKDF (reference sequence). This CDR3 region has 13 residues. The TCR was taken from a woman aged 80 or older with active COVID-19. Sequencing input: peripheral blood. The chain has TRBV15 and TRBJ2-3; D is ambiguous. Here the CDR3 reads CATSSLTADTQYF. The CDR3 region has the DNA TGTGCCACCAGCAGCCTAACGGCAGATACGCAGTATTTT.